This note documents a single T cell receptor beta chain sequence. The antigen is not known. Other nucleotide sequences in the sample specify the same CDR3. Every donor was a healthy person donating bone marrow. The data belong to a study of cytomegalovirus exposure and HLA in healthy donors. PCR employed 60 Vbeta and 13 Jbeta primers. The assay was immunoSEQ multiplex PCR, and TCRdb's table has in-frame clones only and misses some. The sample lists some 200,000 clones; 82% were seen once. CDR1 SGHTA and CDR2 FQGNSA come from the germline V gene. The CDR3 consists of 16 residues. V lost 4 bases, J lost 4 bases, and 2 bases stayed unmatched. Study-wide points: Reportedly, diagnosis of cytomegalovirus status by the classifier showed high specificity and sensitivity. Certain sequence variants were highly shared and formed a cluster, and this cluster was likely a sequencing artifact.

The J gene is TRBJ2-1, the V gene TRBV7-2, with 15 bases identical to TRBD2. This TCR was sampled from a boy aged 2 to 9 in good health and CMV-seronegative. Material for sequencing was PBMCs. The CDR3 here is CASSSGLAGGYNEQFF. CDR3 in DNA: TGTGCCAGCAGCTCGGGACTAGCGGGGGGTTACAATGAGCAGTTCTTC.